The rows below give T cell receptor beta chains drawn from one sample of a study of low-dose radiotherapy and immunotherapy resistance in tumors. TCRdb passed the reads through MiXCR, listing each CDR3 protein once. The table has 85,000 to 100,000 distinct CDR3 sequences, 9.4% seen once. The sequencing used PBMCs, collected before treatment. All receptors derive from a male donor with prostate cancer. Each CDR3 is given with its conserved first and last residue. Fields, in order: J gene, clone size, V gene, D gene, CDR3 protein, CDR3 DNA. A D gene is named only where the DNA matches it firmly. Size is stated as once, few, many or a size class.

j_gene: TRBJ2-1; abundance: many; v_gene: TRBV18; d_gene: -; CDR3aa: CASSPPTANEQFF; CDR3nt: TGTGCCAGCTCACCACCGACGGCCAATGAGCAGTTCTTC
j_gene: TRBJ2-2; abundance: many; v_gene: TRBV7-2; d_gene: -; CDR3aa: CASSLREGGELFF; CDR3nt: TGTGCCAGCAGCTTGAGGGAAGGCGGGGAGCTGTTTTTT
j_gene: TRBJ1-3; abundance: many; v_gene: TRBV3-1; d_gene: TRBD1; CDR3aa: CASSQDFRGLNTIYF; CDR3nt: TGTGCCAGCAGCCAAGATTTCAGGGGGCTAAACACCATATATTTT
j_gene: TRBJ2-7; abundance: many; v_gene: TRBV4-1; d_gene: TRBD2; CDR3aa: CASSQAPGGLAGSYEQYF; CDR3nt: TGCGCCAGCAGCCAAGCCCCGGGGGGGCTAGCGGGCTCCTACGAGCAGTACTTC
j_gene: TRBJ2-1; abundance: many; v_gene: TRBV6-5; d_gene: TRBD2; CDR3aa: CASRASGSRNNEQFF; CDR3nt: TGTGCCAGCAGAGCTAGCGGTAGCCGGAACAATGAGCAGTTCTTC
j_gene: TRBJ2-7; abundance: many; v_gene: TRBV10-3; d_gene: TRBD1; CDR3aa: CAISESTGGGSFDEQYF; CDR3nt: TGTGCCATCAGTGAGTCGACAGGGGGAGGCTCCTTCGACGAGCAGTACTTC
j_gene: TRBJ2-2; abundance: many; v_gene: TRBV7-3; d_gene: TRBD1; CDR3aa: CASSPTQGRTGELFF; CDR3nt: TGTGCCAGCAGCCCAACACAGGGGAGAACCGGGGAGCTGTTTTTT
j_gene: TRBJ2-1; abundance: many; v_gene: TRBV6-5; d_gene: TRBD2; CDR3aa: CASRAGGLGEQFF; CDR3nt: TGTGCCAGCAGAGCGGGAGGGTTGGGTGAGCAGTTCTTC
j_gene: TRBJ2-7; abundance: few; v_gene: TRBV13; d_gene: -; CDR3aa: CASSPDVSYEQYF; CDR3nt: TGTGCCAGCAGCCCGGACGTCTCCTACGAGCAGTACTTC
j_gene: TRBJ2-2; abundance: many; v_gene: TRBV6-6; d_gene: -; CDR3aa: CASSYTPTGELFF; CDR3nt: TGTGCCAGCAGTTACACCCCCACCGGGGAGCTGTTTTTT
j_gene: TRBJ2-2; abundance: many; v_gene: TRBV9; d_gene: -; CDR3aa: CASSALKAAGELFF; CDR3nt: TGTGCCAGCAGCGCCCTGAAGGCGGCCGGGGAGCTGTTTTTT
j_gene: TRBJ2-7; abundance: many; v_gene: TRBV27; d_gene: TRBD1; CDR3aa: CASSLPDRESSYEQYF; CDR3nt: TGTGCCAGCAGTTTGCCAGACAGGGAAAGTTCCTACGAGCAGTACTTC